Many counts were recorded for the clone carrying this TCR beta chain. The antigen is unknown. As to time point: persistent/refractory GD, antithyroid drugs over 5 years with positive TRAb. The TCR library used RNA extracted from PBMCs. One endocrinology department in Xi'an, China, was where patients came from. Trimming shortened V by 0 bases and J by 3 bases, and 6 bases separated the two germline ends. The CDR3 is 13 residues long. Germline lookup yields CDR1 SGHAT and CDR2 FQNNGV. According to the study, TCR beta libraries were built with iRepertoire HTBI primers and CDR3-region Arm-PCR. TCRdb passed the multiplex PCR reads through MiXCR, listing each CDR3 protein once. The data contain hundreds of thousands of distinct CDR3 sequences, roughly 30% of them seen just once; the ten biggest clones take up under 50%. This sample is part of a study of regulatory T cells in long-lasting Graves disease. Study observations and caveats: More public clonotypes were shared by persistent patients (2,741) than by new patients (roughly 930). Preferential use of TRBV28, TRBJ1-2 and TRBJ2-5 was seen in persistent disease. Accuracy was possibly reduced by small sample size.

The receptor comes from a female donor with Graves disease. The chain is built from TRBV11-2 and TRBJ2-7, with no clear D. This sample comprised peripheral blood mononuclear cells (PBMCs), obtained when the disease was refractory, from a patient treated with antithyroid drugs. The CDR3 is CASSLEADYEQYF. As DNA, the CDR3 is TGTGCCAGCAGCTTAGAGGCAGACTACGAGCAGTACTTC.